The 15 T cell receptor beta chains below come from one sample, sequenced in a study of cytomegalovirus exposure and HLA in healthy donors. PCR used 60 Vbeta primers and 13 Jbeta primers. The method was immunoSEQ multiplex PCR; TCRdb's version includes in-frame clones alone and lacks a portion of them. The sample lists about 79,000 clones; approximately 70% were seen once. The specimen was PBMCs. The receptors derive from a man between 60 and 75 years old in good health and CMV-seronegative.

In its sample, this clone was seen once. The chain couples TRBV28 to TRBJ2-3; 7 bases align to TRBD2. The CDR3 spans 14 residues. Trimming at V came to 5 bases and at J to 6 bases, leaving 8 bases not matched to a gene. Germline CDR1 and CDR2: MDHEN and SYDVKM. For the CDR3, the DNA is TGTGCCAGCAGTGGGGGGGGTTCAGCGGATACGCAGTATTTT. It translates to CASSGGGSADTQYF.

This chain uses TRBV27 with TRBJ2-1; D perhaps matches TRBD2 (6 bases). Per the germline V gene, CDR1 is MNHEY and CDR2 is SMNVEV (reference sequence). Trimming removed 3 bases at V and 5 bases at J, with 17 bases between. The CDR3 totals 16 residues. The CDR3 sequence is CASSFVGVAAHNEQFF. The CDR3 DNA sequence: TGTGCCAGCAGTTTCGTCGGGGTAGCGGCCCACAATGAGCAGTTCTTC.

This chain joins TRBV5-6 and TRBJ2-5; D gene uncertain. CDR3 length: 13 amino acids. Germline CDR1 is SGHDT and CDR2 is YYEEEE. Trimming stripped 1 base from V and 4 bases from J, with 8 bases between. CDR3 amino acids: CASSLLVAETQYF. DNA for the CDR3: TGTGCCAGCAGCTTGCTAGTGGCAGAGACCCAGTACTTC.

This clone turned up a few times. V usage is TRBV18 and J usage is TRBJ2-5; 10 positions match TRBD2. The CDR3 has 17 amino acids. The germline V gene encodes CDR1 KGHSH and CDR2 LQKENI. J gave up 2 bases and V 2 bases, and 8 bases lay outside the gene matches. This CDR3 is CASSPSSSGGSQETQYF. The CDR3 DNA reads as TGTGCCAGCTCACCAAGCTCTAGCGGGGGCTCACAAGAGACCCAGTACTTC.

V gene TRBV7-9 combines with J gene TRBJ2-7, with 9 bases fitting TRBD1. The CDR3 consists of 16 residues. Trimming took 3 bases from V and 5 from J; bases not matched to a gene: 11. Germline loops: CDR1 SEHNR, CDR2 FQNEAQ (reference sequence). In DNA, the CDR3 is TGTGCCAGCAGCTTGAAACCGGGACAGGGTCTCAACGAGCAGTACTTC. Encoded protein: CASSLKPGQGLNEQYF.

The rearrangement uses TRBV27 and TRBJ1-1; 10 bases align to TRBD1. CDR3 length equals 18 residues. Trimming at V came to 4 bases and at J to 4 bases, leaving 15 bases not matched to a gene. CDR1 MNHEY and CDR2 SMNVEV come from the germline V gene (reference sequence). In DNA, the CDR3 is TGTGCCAGCAGTTCTTCCTCGACAGGGGGCCTTGTGAGCACTGAAGCTTTCTTT. Its translation: CASSSSSTGGLVSTEAFF.

This chain links TRBV29-1 with TRBJ2-3; tentative D call: TRBD1 (7 bases). V gave up 4 bases and J gave up 6 bases, with 17 bases separating them. Germline-derived CDR1 and CDR2 are SQVTM and ANQGSEA. The CDR3 is 14 residues long. In DNA, the CDR3 is TGCAGCGTTGTACCAGGGGGAGGTAGGGATACGCAGTATTTT. Its translation is CSVVPGGGRDTQYF.

V and J are TRBV18 and TRBJ2-1; 7 bases line up with TRBD1. CDR3 length: 11 residues. V lost 1 base to trimming and J lost 14 bases; unmatched junction nucleotides: 2. Germline V gene sequence: CDR1 KGHSH, CDR2 LQKENI. The CDR3 DNA sequence: TGTGCCAGCTCACCACTGGGACAGAAGTTCTTC. It yields the protein CASSPLGQKFF.

This clone has a single count. The chain has TRBV7-9 and TRBJ2-7, with 9 bases fitting TRBD1. V lost 1 base and J lost 7; bases outside the gene matches: 8. CDR1 and CDR2 from the germline V gene are SEHNR and FQNEAQ (reference sequence). The CDR3 consists of 15 residues. CDR3 sequence reads: CASSLEAQGAREQYF. The CDR3 bases are TGTGCCAGCAGCTTAGAGGCACAGGGGGCGAGGGAGCAGTACTTC.

V gene TRBV5-1 combines with J gene TRBJ2-3; weak D call: TRBD1 (6 bases). Per germline, CDR1 SGHRS and CDR2 YFSETQ. This CDR3 is built from 16 residues. V was trimmed by 3 bases and J by 2 bases, leaving 16 bases between them. In DNA, the CDR3 is TGCGCCAGCAGCTCCTCCGGGACACCATTCACAGATACGCAGTATTTT. Translation gives CASSSSGTPFTDTQYF. Based on the CDR3 plus reference TRBV5-1 and TRBJ2-3, the full variable domain is KAGVTQTPRYLIKTRGQQVTLSCSPISGHRSVSWYQQTPGQGLQFLFEYFSETQRNKGNFPGRFSGRQFSNSRSEMNVSTLELGDSALYLCASSSSGTPFTDTQYFGPGTRLTVL.

The gene calls are TRBV29-1 and TRBJ2-5; a possible D gene is TRBD2 (5 bases). Trimming removed 5 bases from V and 3 bases from J, with 13 bases in between. CDR1 SQVTM and CDR2 ANQGSEA come from the germline V gene. The length of the CDR3 is 13 residues. The DNA of the CDR3 is TGCAGCGTTTCGGACTCTCCAGAAGAGACCCAGTACTTC. Its protein is CSVSDSPEETQYF. Variable domain in full (rest from reference TRBV29-1 and TRBJ2-5): SAVISQKPSRDICQRGTSLTIQCQVDSQVTMMFWYRQQPGQSLTLIATANQGSEATYESGFVIDKFPISRPNLTFSTLTVSNMSPEDSSIYLCSVSDSPEETQYFGPGTRLLVL.

This clone was seen a few times. The gene calls are TRBV2 and TRBJ2-1; 9 bases line up with TRBD2. With V trimmed by 4 bases and J by 6 bases, 7 bases remained unmatched. The CDR3 length is 15 residues. Germline lookup yields CDR1 SNHLY and CDR2 FYNNEI. CDR3 region: CASSARLAAFNEQFF. The CDR3, as DNA: TGTGCCAGCAGTGCGAGACTAGCGGCCTTCAATGAGCAGTTCTTC.

The chain carries TRBV19 and TRBJ2-5; D is possibly TRBD2 (6 bases). The J call may be in error: the DNA end matches TRBJ2-7 better. The CDR3 is 14 amino acids. CDR1 is LNHDA, CDR2 SQIVND, per germline (reference sequence). Here the CDR3 reads CASSRLASSHEQYF. The CDR3 bases are TGTGCCAGTAGTCGGCTAGCGTCTTCCCACGAGCAGTACTTC.

This chain uses TRBV7-9 with TRBJ1-4; TRBD1 matches at 10 bases. Per the germline V gene, CDR1 is SEHNR and CDR2 is FQNEAQ (reference sequence). The CDR3 contains 13 residues. J gave up 10 bases and V 5 bases, and 4 bases lay outside the gene matches. The CDR3 DNA reads TGTGCCAGCAGCACAGGACAGGGGGTAAAACTGTTTTTT. Its protein is CASSTGQGVKLFF.

Comments on this clone: Other DNA sequences in this sample translate to the same CDR3. The chain has TRBV5-1 and TRBJ2-6, with unresolved D. This CDR3 has 15 amino acids. Trimming took off 0 bases at V and 0 bases at J, with 4 bases between the two ends. From germline, CDR1 is SGHRS and CDR2 YFSETQ. Written as DNA, the CDR3 is TGCGCCAGCAGCTTGGACAGCTCTGGGGCCAACGTCCTGACTTTC. Amino acids: CASSLDSSGANVLTF.